These 9 T cell receptor beta chains were sequenced from one sample in a study of blood T cell repertoires in COVID-19. Profiling relied on immunoSEQ multiplex PCR, and the TCRdb table lists in-frame clones only, not all of them. The sample lists roughly 100,000 clones, 75% to 85% seen once, with around 5% in the top ten. Sequencing input: peripheral blood. These receptor sequences come from an elderly man with COVID-19, enrolled during active disease.

V is TRBV5-1 and J is TRBJ2-3, with D possibly being TRBD1 (6 bases). Germline CDR1 SGHRS, CDR2 YFSETQ. This CDR3 contains 15 residues. The ends were cut back, 7 bases at V and 2 bases at J, with 17 bases in the middle. The CDR3 DNA reads TGCGCCAGCGGATTAGGACAGAGAAACACAGATACGCAGTATTTT. This encodes CASGLGQRNTDTQYF. Drawing the rest from reference TRBV5-1 and TRBJ2-3, the complete variable domain is KAGVTQTPRYLIKTRGQQVTLSCSPISGHRSVSWYQQTPGQGLQFLFEYFSETQRNKGNFPGRFSGRQFSNSRSEMNVSTLELGDSALYLCASGLGQRNTDTQYFGPGTRLTVL.

V gene TRBV7-2 combines with J gene TRBJ1-2, with 9 bases identical to TRBD1. Germline-derived CDR1 and CDR2 are SGHTA and FQGNSA. This CDR3 has 14 amino acids. The ends lost 4 bases at V and 4 bases at J; junction bases unmatched: 4. The CDR3 bases are TGTGCCAGCAGCTGGGACAGGGACTTCTATGGCTACACCTTC. This gives the protein CASSWDRDFYGYTF.

This chain joins TRBV2 and TRBJ2-3; TRBD1 matches 12 bases. The germline CDR1 and CDR2 sequences are SNHLY and FYNNEI. There are 16 residues in the CDR3. J lost 10 bases, V lost 3 bases, and 11 bases had no gene match. In DNA, the CDR3 is TGTGCCAGCAGTGAGATGGGACAGGGGGCGCGGTCTCCGCAGTATTTT. Its protein is CASSEMGQGARSPQYF.

V is TRBV28 and J is TRBJ1-2, with a tentative D call TRBD1 (5 bases). Germline V gene sequence: CDR1 MDHEN, CDR2 SYDVKM. The V end was cut by 0 bases, the J end by 0 bases, with 8 bases between. The CDR3 loop spans 15 amino acids. CDR3 DNA: TGTGCCAGCAGTTTATGGGGGGGACCTAACTATGGCTACACCTTC. Its translation: CASSLWGGPNYGYTF.

The CDR3 region is CASSLSGTDNQPQHF. DNA of the CDR3: TGCGCCAGCAGCTTATCCGGGACAGACAATCAGCCCCAGCATTTT. The chain couples TRBV5-1 to TRBJ1-5; 7 bases map to TRBD1. The V gene end was trimmed by 2 bases and the J gene end by 3 bases; junction bases not matched to a gene: 5. The CDR3 extends over 15 amino acids. Looked up from germline, CDR1 is SGHRS and CDR2 is YFSETQ.

V gene TRBV11-2 combines with J gene TRBJ2-5, with TRBD2 identical over 8 bases. The ends lost 1 base at V and 2 bases at J; junction bases unmatched: 0. This CDR3 is 14 amino acids long. Germline V gene lookup returns CDR1 SGHAT and CDR2 FQNNGV. In nucleotides, the CDR3 is TGTGCCAGCAGCTTAGCGGGGGGGCAAGAGACCCAGTACTTC. Protein: CASSLAGGQETQYF.

The chain uses TRBV24-1 and TRBJ2-5, with D perhaps TRBD1 (5 bases). This CDR3 comprises 16 residues. Trimming stripped 3 bases from V and 2 bases from J, with 15 bases between. CDR1 KGHDR and CDR2 SFDVKD come from the germline V gene. CDR3: CATSDAGSPPQETQYF. For the CDR3, the DNA is TGTGCCACCAGTGATGCAGGGTCGCCCCCTCAAGAGACCCAGTACTTC.

V and J are TRBV5-8 and TRBJ1-1; 7 bases agree with TRBD1. CDR1 and CDR2 from the germline V gene are SGHTS and YDEGEE. The CDR3 has 13 amino acids. Unmatched junction bases numbered 4, after V lost 2 bases and J lost 6 bases. The CDR3 reads CASSFNRGAEAFF. The CDR3 coding sequence is TGTGCCAGCAGCTTTAACAGGGGCGCTGAAGCTTTCTTT.

J is TRBJ1-1 and V is TRBV13; 9 bases fit TRBD1. Germline V CDR1 and CDR2: PRHDT, FYEKMQ (reference sequence). The ends lost 5 bases at V and 4 bases at J; junction bases unmatched: 5. The CDR3 has 14 amino acids. The CDR3 nucleotides read TGTGCCAGCAGCCCAGGGACAGGGCGCACTGAAGCTTTCTTT. Amino acids: CASSPGTGRTEAFF.